This entry concerns a single T cell receptor beta chain. The data were taken from a study of T cell responses to AZD1222 COVID-19 vaccine. V lost 0 bases, J lost 0 bases, and 9 bases lay in between. Germline V gene data show CDR1 as SGHRS and CDR2 as YFSETQ. This CDR3 is built from 16 residues. The table came from immunoSEQ multiplex PCR; TCRdb's copy has only in-frame clones and leaves some out. The table has some 130,000 clones, 75% to 90% seen once. This sequence was found in an adult in good health. The rearrangement joins TRBV5-1 to TRBJ1-4, with a possible D match to TRBD1 (5 bases). Sequenced material: peripheral blood, taken on day 0 of AZD1222 vaccination. This CDR3 is CASSLASGATNEKLFF. CDR3 sequence (DNA): TGCGCCAGCAGCTTGGCATCGGGGGCAACTAATGAAAAACTGTTTTTT. Full variable domain (outside the CDR3, taken from reference TRBV5-1 and TRBJ1-4): KAGVTQTPRYLIKTRGQQVTLSCSPISGHRSVSWYQQTPGQGLQFLFEYFSETQRNKGNFPGRFSGRQFSNSRSEMNVSTLELGDSALYLCASSLASGATNEKLFFGSGTQLSVL.